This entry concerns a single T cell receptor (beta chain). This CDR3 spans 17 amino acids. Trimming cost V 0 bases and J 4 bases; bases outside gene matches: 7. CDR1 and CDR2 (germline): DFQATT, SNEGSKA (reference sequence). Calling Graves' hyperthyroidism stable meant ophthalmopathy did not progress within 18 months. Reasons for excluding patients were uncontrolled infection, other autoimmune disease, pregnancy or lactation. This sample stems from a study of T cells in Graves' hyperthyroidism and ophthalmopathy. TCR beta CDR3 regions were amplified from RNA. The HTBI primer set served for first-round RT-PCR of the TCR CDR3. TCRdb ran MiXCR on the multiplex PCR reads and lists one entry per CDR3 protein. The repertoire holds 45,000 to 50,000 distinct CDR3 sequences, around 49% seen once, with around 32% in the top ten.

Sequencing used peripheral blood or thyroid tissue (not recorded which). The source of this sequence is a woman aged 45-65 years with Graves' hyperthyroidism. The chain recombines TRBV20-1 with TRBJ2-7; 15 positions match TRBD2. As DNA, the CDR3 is TGCAGTGCTAGAGATGGGACTAGCGGGAGGCGGGGTTACGAGCAGTACTTC. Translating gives CSARDGTSGRRGYEQYF.